The rows below give T cell receptor beta chains drawn from one sample of a study of T cell responses to AZD1222 COVID-19 vaccine. TCRdb's copy holds only in-frame clones and misses some; the assay was immunoSEQ multiplex PCR. The sample lists some 200,000 clones, about 93% occurring once. The sample consisted of peripheral blood, taken 28 days after the second AZD1222 dose. Source of these receptors: an adult who received the AZD1222 COVID-19 vaccine. The CDR3 runs from the conserved cysteine through the conserved F or W. A D gene is named only where the DNA matches it firmly. Rows may omit the clone size; those that give it use once, few, many or a size class.

D,J,V,size,DNA,CDR3
-,TRBJ2-1,TRBV12-3/TRBV12-4,-,TGTGCCAGCAGTCCGACCGGGTGGGATGAGCAGTTCTTC,CASSPTGWDEQFF
-,TRBJ1-6,TRBV7-2,-,TGTGCCAGCAGCCCTAGGGCCTATAATTCACCCCTCCACTTT,CASSPRAYNSPLHF
-,TRBJ1-6,TRBV18,-,TGTGCCAGCTCACCACTCGCGGGCAGGATGAATTCACCCCTCCACTTT,CASSPLAGRMNSPLHF
-,TRBJ1-2,TRBV5-4,-,TGTGCCAGCAGCTTGGAACGTGGGAGAGGGTTAGCCTATGGCTACACCTTC,CASSLERGRGLAYGYTF
-,TRBJ1-1,TRBV19,-,TGTGCCACTGGGGTGACAGGCTCGAACACTGAAGCTTTCTTT,CATGVTGSNTEAFF
TRBD1,TRBJ1-2,TRBV9,-,TGTGCCAGCAGCGTAGAAGGGACAGGGCTGAGCTACACCTTC,CASSVEGTGLSYTF
-,TRBJ2-7,TRBV3-1/TRBV3-2,-,TGTGCCAGCAGCCAAGATGTTCCGGGGGAGCAGTACTTC,CASSQDVPGEQYF
-,TRBJ1-2,TRBV7-9,-,TGTGCCAGCAGCTTAGCTTGGGGCAATGGCTACACCTTC,CASSLAWGNGYTF
TRBD1,TRBJ2-1,TRBV27,-,TGTGCCAGCAGTTTCGGGACAGGCCTATACAATGAGCAGTTCTTC,CASSFGTGLYNEQFF
-,TRBJ1-2,TRBV27,-,TGTGCCAGCAGCCGCGGCGGAGCGGAATATGGCTACACCTTC,CASSRGGAEYGYTF
TRBD1,TRBJ1-4,TRBV5-4,-,TGTGCCAGCAGCTCCATAACAGGGGGCGTGGGTGAAAAACTGTTTTTT,CASSSITGGVGEKLFF
-,TRBJ1-4,TRBV7-2,-,TGTGCCAGCAGCTTGGCCGACTCCTCCTGGAAACTGTTTTTT,CASSLADSSWKLFF
-,TRBJ1-1,TRBV29-1,-,TGCAGCGTTGCAGGGGCTTTGAACACTGAAGCTTTCTTT,CSVAGALNTEAFF
TRBD1,TRBJ1-2,TRBV27,-,TGTGCCAGCAGTTTAACAGGGGGCGGCTATGGCTACACCTTC,CASSLTGGGYGYTF
-,TRBJ1-1,TRBV28,-,TGTGCCAGCAGTTTTGGGGTTATGAACACTGAAGCTTTCTTT,CASSFGVMNTEAFF
-,TRBJ1-3,TRBV7-2,-,TGTGCCAGCAGGGGTGAAAACACCATATATTTT,CASRGENTIYF
-,TRBJ1-2,TRBV2,once,TGTGCCAGCAGTGAACCAACCTACTATGGCTACACCTTC,CASSEPTYYGYTF
TRBD1,TRBJ2-6,TRBV5-1,-,TGCGCCAGCAGCTTTCAGGGGGACGACTCTGGGGCCAACGTCCTGACTTTC,CASSFQGDDSGANVLTF
-,TRBJ1-6,TRBV19,-,TGTGCCAGTAGTATCGGTGGACCGCAGAGTTCCGCACCCCTCCACTTT,CASSIGGPQSSAPLHF
TRBD2,TRBJ2-7,TRBV5-1,-,TGCGCCAGCAGCGGTACGGGGGGCTACGAGCAGTACTTC,CASSGTGGYEQYF
TRBD1,TRBJ1-1,TRBV5-4,once,TGTGCCAGCAGCTTCGCAGGGGGGCAGAACACTGAAGCTTTCTTT,CASSFAGGQNTEAFF
-,TRBJ2-7,TRBV6-2/TRBV6-3,-,TGTGCCAGCAGTTTCATCGGCGCCTCCTACGAGCAGTACTTC,CASSFIGASYEQYF
TRBD1,TRBJ1-1,TRBV28,-,TGTGCCAGCAGCCCGGGGGACAGGGGGCAGAAAGTGGAAGCTTTCTTT,CASSPGDRGQKVEAFF
-,TRBJ2-7,TRBV9,-,TGTGCCAGCAGCGTAGACTATGGGGCCTACGAGCAGTACTTC,CASSVDYGAYEQYF
-,TRBJ2-5,TRBV4-1,few,TGCGCCAGCAGCCAGATACAGGGTGTAGAGACCCAGTACTTC,CASSQIQGVETQYF
-,TRBJ1-5,TRBV7-6,few,TGTGCCAGCAGCTTAGATCCAGGGCCCCGCAATCAGCCCCAGCATTTT,CASSLDPGPRNQPQHF
TRBD1,TRBJ1-5,TRBV6-2/TRBV6-3,-,TGTGCCAGCAGTTACTCGATAACAGGGGGCCAGCCCCAGCATTTT,CASSYSITGGQPQHF
-,TRBJ1-1,TRBV10-3,-,TGTGCCATCAGTGAGTCGGGTTTGGGGATGGGAGCTTTCTTT,CAISESGLGMGAFF
TRBD1,TRBJ2-7,TRBV13,-,TGTGCCAGCAGCTTAGTGGGGACAGGGACCCCAAGCTCCTACGAGCAGTACTTC,CASSLVGTGTPSSYEQYF
TRBD2,TRBJ2-1,TRBV6-2/TRBV6-3,-,TGTGCCAGCAGCCGAGCGGGGTTCTACAATGAGCAGTTCTTC,CASSRAGFYNEQFF
-,TRBJ1-5,TRBV5-6,-,TGTGCCAGCAGCTGGGGGGGCCAGCCCCAGCATTTT,CASSWGGQPQHF
TRBD2,TRBJ2-2,TRBV7-2,-,TGTGCCAGCAGCTTAGTGGGCGGGGGGAAGAAGGAGCTGTTTTTT,CASSLVGGGKKELFF
-,TRBJ1-6,TRBV5-1,-,TGCGCCAGCAGCCAAATCCCAGGGATGGGTAATTCACCCCTCCACTTT,CASSQIPGMGNSPLHF
-,TRBJ2-5,TRBV6-2/TRBV6-3,-,TGTGCCAGCAGTTACCTCATCCGGGAGAGCCTTTCCCAAGAGACCCAGTACTTC,CASSYLIRESLSQETQYF
-,TRBJ1-2,TRBV5-1,-,TGCGCCAGCAGCTTGTACGGGGAGAGCTATGGCTACACCTTC,CASSLYGESYGYTF
TRBD1,TRBJ1-5,TRBV6-5,-,TGTGCCAGCAGCGCCCAGGGACAGGGGTATCAGCCCCAGCATTTT,CASSAQGQGYQPQHF
-,TRBJ1-5,TRBV19,-,TGTGCCAGTAGTAGGGGGACAAAGTATAGCAATCAGCCCCAGCATTTT,CASSRGTKYSNQPQHF
TRBD2,TRBJ2-3,TRBV5-1,once,TGCGCCAGCAGCTTGCCAACGGGGGGAAGTGATACGCAGTATTTT,CASSLPTGGSDTQYF
-,TRBJ1-2,TRBV5-1,few,TGCGCCAGTAAGGAGAACTATGGCTACACCTTC,CASKENYGYTF
-,TRBJ2-7,TRBV12-3/TRBV12-4,-,TGTGCCAGCAGCCTCTCCCGCTACGAGCAGTACTTC,CASSLSRYEQYF
-,TRBJ1-1,TRBV2,-,TGTGCCAGCAGTGTGTTAGAGGGTAAGAACACTGAAGCTTTCTTT,CASSVLEGKNTEAFF
-,TRBJ1-3,TRBV11-1,-,TGTGCCAGCAGCTTATCAGGACCCTCTGGAAACACCATATATTTT,CASSLSGPSGNTIYF
-,TRBJ1-2,TRBV18,-,TGTGCCAGCTCACCACGCAGTCTCTTCCAGGATGGCTACACCTTC,CASSPRSLFQDGYTF
-,TRBJ1-1,TRBV18,-,TGTGCCAGCTCACCAAGTTTAGCCACGTTGGGCACTGAAGCTTTCTTT,CASSPSLATLGTEAFF
TRBD2,TRBJ2-3,TRBV5-4,-,TGTGCCAGCAGCTTGGTGACTAGCGGGGGGGGAACAGATACGCAGTATTTT,CASSLVTSGGGTDTQYF
-,TRBJ2-1,TRBV10-3,once,TGTGCCATCGGGGCTAGCAGATACAATGAGCAGTTCTTC,CAIGASRYNEQFF
-,TRBJ1-6,TRBV28,-,TGTGCCAGCAGTTTCGGACGGAGGGTTTCACCCCTCCACTTT,CASSFGRRVSPLHF
-,TRBJ2-1,TRBV20-1,-,TGCAGTGCTAGTGAGGCTAGCGTATACAATGAGCAGTTCTTC,CSASEASVYNEQFF
-,TRBJ2-3,TRBV7-2,-,TGTGCCAGCAGCTTAGGTACACACACAGATACGCAGTATTTT,CASSLGTHTDTQYF
-,TRBJ1-4,TRBV5-1,-,TGCGCCAGCAGCTTGGGTCATGGACAGTGGACTAATGAAAAACTGTTTTTT,CASSLGHGQWTNEKLFF
TRBD1,TRBJ1-2,TRBV30,-,TGTGCCTGGACCTCATCCGGACAGGGCTATGGCTACACCTTC,CAWTSSGQGYGYTF
TRBD1,TRBJ1-2,TRBV10-1,-,TGCGCCAGCAGTCCCGGGACAGGCCTCGGGGGCTACACCTTC,CASSPGTGLGGYTF
-,TRBJ1-1,TRBV7-3,-,TGTGCCAGCAGGAACCGCGGGAGGTCCGTCTCTAATCCGAACACTGAAGCTTTCTTT,CASRNRGRSVSNPNTEAFF
-,TRBJ1-1,TRBV6-5,-,TGTGCCAGCATGCTGCCGAGGATGAACACTGAAGCTTTCTTT,CASMLPRMNTEAFF
-,TRBJ2-1,TRBV19,-,TGTGCCAGTAGCGCGGAATGGGGGGCTGGTGAGCAGTTCTTC,CASSAEWGAGEQFF
-,TRBJ2-1,TRBV27,-,TGTGCCAGCAGTTTATGGCAGGGAGGGGGCAATGAGCAGTTCTTC,CASSLWQGGGNEQFF
-,TRBJ1-5,TRBV6-2/TRBV6-3,-,TGTGCCAGCAGTTCCCCCTCCTGGACAGTTACTAGCAATCAGCCCCAGCATTTT,CASSSPSWTVTSNQPQHF